This T cell receptor beta chain derives from a study of circulating and synovial CD4+ cells in juvenile arthritis. Data came from immunoSEQ multiplex PCR; TCRdb stores just in-frame clones and leaves some out. This sample has about 33,000 clones, with 90% to 95% found just once. For this clone: Antigen unknown.

Samples derive from patients with active juvenile idiopathic arthritis. Between the trimmed V and J ends, which lost 11 bases and 4 bases, there was a span of 9 bases. The CDR3 runs 11 residues. From germline, CDR1 is MDHEN and CDR2 SYDVKM. General study findings and limits: Circulating pathogenic-like lymphocytes shared a substantially higher fraction of CDR3 sequences with synovium than bulk blood. Vbeta family usage analysis did not detect the pathogenic-like versus bulk difference. Some such blood samples were as oligoclonal as synovium.

The V call is TRBV28, the J call TRBJ2-1; a weak D match, TRBD1 (6 bases). This receptor was obtained from a human donor with juvenile idiopathic arthritis. The sample comprised CD4+ T cells from blood. CDR3 nucleotide sequence: TGTGCCGCAGGGGAATACAATGAGCAGTTCTTC. Its translation: CAAGEYNEQFF.